This T cell receptor beta chain was profiled in a study of regulatory T cells in long-lasting Graves disease. Study as a whole: Prior antithyroid drug treatment in newly diagnosed Graves' patients lasted under 3 months.

Specified time point: newly diagnosed GD, antithyroid drugs for less than 3 months. After RNA was extracted from PBMCs, the TCR library was made from it. It was American Thyroid Association guidelines that determined Graves' disease diagnosis. This clonotype appeared a few times. This clone may be a read error of a much larger clone one base away. CDR3-region Arm-PCR and iRepertoire HTBI primers produced the TCR beta libraries. TCRdb independently ran MiXCR on the multiplex PCR reads; one entry per CDR3 protein. The data hold hundreds of thousands of distinct CDR3 sequences, with approximately 15% observed a single time. Germline CDR1 reads LGHNA; CDR2 reads YNFKEQ. The CDR3 runs 13 residues. Trimming stripped 0 bases from V and 4 bases from J, with 3 bases between. This sample was also put to use in a study of T cells in Graves' hyperthyroidism and ophthalmopathy. From that paper: Most clonotypes expanded in the thyroid (above 0.001) were also present in blood. Before onset, by a median of about six months, the model predicted ophthalmopathy.

The specimen was peripheral blood mononuclear cells (PBMCs), collected at new diagnosis, from a patient treated with antithyroid drugs. The TCR originated in a woman in her thirties with Graves disease. The gene calls are TRBV4-2 and TRBJ2-2; no clear D gene. The CDR3 DNA sequence: TGTGCCAGCAGCCAAGAGAGCACCGGGGAGCTGTTTTTT. Its translation: CASSQESTGELFF.